The TCR beta chain described here comes from a study of T cell responses to AZD1222 COVID-19 vaccine. General study findings and limits: Across the whole spike, CD4 TCRs peaked at regions 160-218 and 743-854.

This clone was found a few times. Its antigen is unidentified. Profiled with immunoSEQ multiplex PCR; TCRdb holds only in-frame clones, not every one. The sample lists about 57,000 clones; around 86% were seen once. Trimming left V 4 bases short and J 7 bases short, with 13 bases between. Germline CDR1 SQVTM, CDR2 ANQGSEA. The CDR3 has 12 residues. The chain employs TRBV29-1 and TRBJ1-2, with D possibly matching TRBD1 (5 bases). The receptor's source is an adult in good health. The specimen was peripheral blood, collected on day 0 of AZD1222 vaccination. CDR3 residues: CSVARGPLGYTF. CDR3 nucleotide sequence: TGCAGCGTTGCCCGGGGCCCTCTTGGCTACACCTTC.